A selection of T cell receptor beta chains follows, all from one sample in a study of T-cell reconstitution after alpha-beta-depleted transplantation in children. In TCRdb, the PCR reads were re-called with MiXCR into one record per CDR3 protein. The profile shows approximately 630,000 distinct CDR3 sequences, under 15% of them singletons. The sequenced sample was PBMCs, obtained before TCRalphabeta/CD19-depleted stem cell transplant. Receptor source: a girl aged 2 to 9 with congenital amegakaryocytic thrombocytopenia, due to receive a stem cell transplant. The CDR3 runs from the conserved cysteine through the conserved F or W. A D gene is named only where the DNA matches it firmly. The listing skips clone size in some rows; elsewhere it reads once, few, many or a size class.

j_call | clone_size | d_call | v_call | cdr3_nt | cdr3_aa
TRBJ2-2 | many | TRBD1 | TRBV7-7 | TGTGCCAGCAGCTTAGGGACAGGGGGTGACGGGGAGCTGTTTTTT | CASSLGTGGDGELFF
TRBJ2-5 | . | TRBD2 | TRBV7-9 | TGTGCCATGAGCGATGGGTCTCGGGGGGTAAAAGAGACCCAGTACTTC | CAMSDGSRGVKETQYF
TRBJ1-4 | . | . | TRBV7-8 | TGTGCCAGCAGCTTAAGGGCCGCCTTAGTCGAAAAACTGTTTTTT | CASSLRAALVEKLFF
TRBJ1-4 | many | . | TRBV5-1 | TGCGCCAGCAGCGAGACAACAACTAATGAAAAACTGTTTTTT | CASSETTTNEKLFF
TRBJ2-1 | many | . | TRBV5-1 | TGTGCCAGCAGTTTAGGGGGGGATGAGCAGTTCTTC | CASSLGGDEQFF
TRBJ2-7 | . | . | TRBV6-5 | TGTGCCAGCAGCCGAAGAGACGAGCAGTACTTC | CASSRRDEQYF
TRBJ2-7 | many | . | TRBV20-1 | TGCAGTGCCACATATGGGGTCTACGAGCAGTACTTC | CSATYGVYEQYF
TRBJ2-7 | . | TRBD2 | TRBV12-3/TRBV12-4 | TGTGCCAGCAGTCCCCGCGTATCTAGCGGGAGGGGTGAGCAGTACTTC | CASSPRVSSGRGEQYF
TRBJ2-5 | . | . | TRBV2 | TGTGCCAGCAGTGAATTTCAGGAGAGGGAGACCCAGTACTTC | CASSEFQERETQYF
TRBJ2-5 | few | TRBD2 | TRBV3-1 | TGTGCCAGCAGCCAAACTAGCGGGGGGAAGACCCAGTACTTC | CASSQTSGGKTQYF
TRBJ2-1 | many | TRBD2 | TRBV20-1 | TGCAGTGCTAGAGATTTGACTAGCGCCCCTGAGCAGTTCTTC | CSARDLTSAPEQFF
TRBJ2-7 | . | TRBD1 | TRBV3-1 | TGTGCCAGCAGCTACGGACAGGGGGCCTACGAGCAGTACTTC | CASSYGQGAYEQYF
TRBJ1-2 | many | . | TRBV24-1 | TGTGCTACCCGGGCCGAAAGGACAGTTTGGGGTTACGGCTACACCTTC | CATRAERTVWGYGYTF
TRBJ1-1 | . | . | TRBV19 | TGTGCCAGTAGTTGGAATGCGAACACTGAAGCTTTCTTT | CASSWNANTEAFF
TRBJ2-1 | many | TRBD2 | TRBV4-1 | TGCGCCAGCAGCCAAAATAGCGGGGGTCCCAGAGAGCAGTTCTTC | CASSQNSGGPREQFF
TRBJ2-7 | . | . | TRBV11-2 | TGTGCCAGCAGTCCACAAACCATTGGACTGGTGGACTCCTACGAGCAGTACTTC | CASSPQTIGLVDSYEQYF
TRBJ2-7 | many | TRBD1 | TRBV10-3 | TGTGCCATCACGGGACAGGGTTCCTACGAGCAGTACTTC | CAITGQGSYEQYF
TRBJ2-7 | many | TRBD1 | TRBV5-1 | TGCGCCAGCAGTTCTAGGACAGGAACCTACGAGCAGTACTTC | CASSSRTGTYEQYF
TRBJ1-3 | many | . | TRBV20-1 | TGCAGTGCAATCGGCAGGGCTGGAAACACCATATATTTT | CSAIGRAGNTIYF
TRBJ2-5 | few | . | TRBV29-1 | TGCAGCGGGGGCCGGCGTGACCAAGAGACCCAGTACTTC | CSGGRRDQETQYF
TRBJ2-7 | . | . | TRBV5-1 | TGCGCCAGCAGCTATACCCCGACGGGGGTCTACGAGCAGTACTTC | CASSYTPTGVYEQYF
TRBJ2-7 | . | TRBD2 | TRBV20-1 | TGCAGTGCTAGAGATACGGGAGGGCCCTACGAGCAGTACTTC | CSARDTGGPYEQYF
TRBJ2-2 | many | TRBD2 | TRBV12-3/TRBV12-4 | TGTGCCAGCAGTTTTAAAACTAGCGGGAGGTATAGCGGGGAGCTGTTTTTT | CASSFKTSGRYSGELFF
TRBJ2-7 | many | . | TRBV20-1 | TGCAGTGCCGCTGGTGAGTTGCTCTCCTACGAGCAGTACTTC | CSAAGELLSYEQYF
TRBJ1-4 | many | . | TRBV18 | TGTGCCAGCTCATCCCCCGTAAGAAAAGATGAAAAACTGTTTTTT | CASSSPVRKDEKLFF
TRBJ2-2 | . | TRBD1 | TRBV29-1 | TGCAGCACTGGACAGGGGAACACCGGGGAGCTGTTTTTT | CSTGQGNTGELFF
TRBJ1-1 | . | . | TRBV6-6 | TGTGCCGGCCAGAGAGGATTGCACACTGAAGCTTTCTTT | CAGQRGLHTEAFF
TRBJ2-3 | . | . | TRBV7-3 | TGTGCCAGCAGCTTAACGTTTGGGGGCCCAGATACGCAGTATTTT | CASSLTFGGPDTQYF
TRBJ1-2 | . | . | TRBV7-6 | TGTGCCAGCAGCCCCTTGGGGGTTTTAAGCAACACCTTC | CASSPLGVLSNTF
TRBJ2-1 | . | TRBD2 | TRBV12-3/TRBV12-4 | TGTGCCAGCAGTTTCGGCGGGAGGGCGGGGAATGAGCAGTTCTTC | CASSFGGRAGNEQFF
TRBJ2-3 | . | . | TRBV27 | TGTGCCAGCAGTTTTTACGCCGCAGATACGCAGTATTTT | CASSFYAADTQYF
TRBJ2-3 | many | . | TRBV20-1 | TGCAGTGCTCCTCAGCGCGGGCAGTATTTT | CSAPQRGQYF
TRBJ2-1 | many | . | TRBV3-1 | TGTGCAAAGCAAGTAGCGGGACAGGATGAGCAGTTCTTC | CAKQVAGQDEQFF
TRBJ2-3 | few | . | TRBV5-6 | TGTGCCAGCAGCTTGGGAGCGGGTCTCCGCACAGATACGCAGTATTTT | CASSLGAGLRTDTQYF
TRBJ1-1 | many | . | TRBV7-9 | TGTGCCAGCAGCCCGGCCCAGGGTAGGGACACTGAAGCTTTCTTT | CASSPAQGRDTEAFF
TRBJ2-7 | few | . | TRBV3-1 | TGTGCCAGCAGCCGAGGACTGGATGACGAGCAGTACTTC | CASSRGLDDEQYF
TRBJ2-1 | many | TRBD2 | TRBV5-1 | TGCGCCAGCAGCTTGGCCTCTAGCGGGGGAAGCTCCTACAATGAGCAGTTCTTC | CASSLASSGGSSYNEQFF
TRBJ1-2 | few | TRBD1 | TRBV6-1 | TGTGCCAGCAGTGGACAGGGCATCGGCTACACCTTC | CASSGQGIGYTF
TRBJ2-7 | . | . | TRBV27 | TGTGCCAGCAGCCTCTCCGGGACGGGGATCTACGAGCAGTACTTC | CASSLSGTGIYEQYF
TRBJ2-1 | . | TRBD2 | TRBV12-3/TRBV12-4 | TGTGCCAGCAGTCCGACTTCCGGGACTAGCTCCTACAAGGAGCAGTTCTTC | CASSPTSGTSSYKEQFF
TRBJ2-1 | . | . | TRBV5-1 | TGCGCCAGCAGCTTGGAACGTGTGGGGCACAATGAGCAGTTCTTC | CASSLERVGHNEQFF
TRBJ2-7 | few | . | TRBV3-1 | TGTGCCAGCCGTAGCGGAGGAGTGACGTACGAGCAGTACTTC | CASRSGGVTYEQYF
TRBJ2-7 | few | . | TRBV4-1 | TGCGCCAGCAGCCAAGAAGGTGGGCAGGTCTACGAGCAGTACTTC | CASSQEGGQVYEQYF
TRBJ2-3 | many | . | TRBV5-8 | TGTGCCAGCAGCCCTAATGTAGGGACACCCACAGATACGCAGTATTTT | CASSPNVGTPTDTQYF
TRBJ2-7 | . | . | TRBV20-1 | TGCAGTGCTACCTCCTCACAGCGGAGCAACTACGAGCAGTACTTC | CSATSSQRSNYEQYF
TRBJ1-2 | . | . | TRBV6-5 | TGTGCCAGCAGTTCACGCGAAGGCGCGCGTGGCTACACCTTC | CASSSREGARGYTF